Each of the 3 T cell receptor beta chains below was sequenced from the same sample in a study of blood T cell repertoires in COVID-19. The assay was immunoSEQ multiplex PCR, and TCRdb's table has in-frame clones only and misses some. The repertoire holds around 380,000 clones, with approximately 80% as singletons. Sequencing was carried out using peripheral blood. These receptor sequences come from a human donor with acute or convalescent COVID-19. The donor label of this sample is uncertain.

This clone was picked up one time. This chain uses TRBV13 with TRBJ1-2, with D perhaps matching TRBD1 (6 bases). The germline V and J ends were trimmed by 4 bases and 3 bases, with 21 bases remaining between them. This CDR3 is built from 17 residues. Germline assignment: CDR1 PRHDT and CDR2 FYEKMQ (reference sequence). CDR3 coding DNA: TGTGCCAGCAGCTCAGGACTGGGGGCGGAAATCCACTATGGCTACACCTTC. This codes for CASSSGLGAEIHYGYTF.

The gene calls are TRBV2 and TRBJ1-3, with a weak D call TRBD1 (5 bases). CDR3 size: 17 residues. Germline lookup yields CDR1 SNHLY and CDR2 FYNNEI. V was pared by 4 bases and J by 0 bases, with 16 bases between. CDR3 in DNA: TGTGCCAGCAGTGCCCAACATACAGGAAGCTCTGGAAACACCATATATTTT. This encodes CASSAQHTGSSGNTIYF.

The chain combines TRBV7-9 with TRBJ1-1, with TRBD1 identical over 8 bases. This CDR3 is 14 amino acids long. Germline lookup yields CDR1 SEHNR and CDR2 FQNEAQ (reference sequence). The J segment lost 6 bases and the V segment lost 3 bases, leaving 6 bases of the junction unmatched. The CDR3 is CASSFSGTGSEAFF. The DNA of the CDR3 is TGTGCCAGCAGCTTCTCCGGGACAGGCTCTGAAGCTTTCTTT.